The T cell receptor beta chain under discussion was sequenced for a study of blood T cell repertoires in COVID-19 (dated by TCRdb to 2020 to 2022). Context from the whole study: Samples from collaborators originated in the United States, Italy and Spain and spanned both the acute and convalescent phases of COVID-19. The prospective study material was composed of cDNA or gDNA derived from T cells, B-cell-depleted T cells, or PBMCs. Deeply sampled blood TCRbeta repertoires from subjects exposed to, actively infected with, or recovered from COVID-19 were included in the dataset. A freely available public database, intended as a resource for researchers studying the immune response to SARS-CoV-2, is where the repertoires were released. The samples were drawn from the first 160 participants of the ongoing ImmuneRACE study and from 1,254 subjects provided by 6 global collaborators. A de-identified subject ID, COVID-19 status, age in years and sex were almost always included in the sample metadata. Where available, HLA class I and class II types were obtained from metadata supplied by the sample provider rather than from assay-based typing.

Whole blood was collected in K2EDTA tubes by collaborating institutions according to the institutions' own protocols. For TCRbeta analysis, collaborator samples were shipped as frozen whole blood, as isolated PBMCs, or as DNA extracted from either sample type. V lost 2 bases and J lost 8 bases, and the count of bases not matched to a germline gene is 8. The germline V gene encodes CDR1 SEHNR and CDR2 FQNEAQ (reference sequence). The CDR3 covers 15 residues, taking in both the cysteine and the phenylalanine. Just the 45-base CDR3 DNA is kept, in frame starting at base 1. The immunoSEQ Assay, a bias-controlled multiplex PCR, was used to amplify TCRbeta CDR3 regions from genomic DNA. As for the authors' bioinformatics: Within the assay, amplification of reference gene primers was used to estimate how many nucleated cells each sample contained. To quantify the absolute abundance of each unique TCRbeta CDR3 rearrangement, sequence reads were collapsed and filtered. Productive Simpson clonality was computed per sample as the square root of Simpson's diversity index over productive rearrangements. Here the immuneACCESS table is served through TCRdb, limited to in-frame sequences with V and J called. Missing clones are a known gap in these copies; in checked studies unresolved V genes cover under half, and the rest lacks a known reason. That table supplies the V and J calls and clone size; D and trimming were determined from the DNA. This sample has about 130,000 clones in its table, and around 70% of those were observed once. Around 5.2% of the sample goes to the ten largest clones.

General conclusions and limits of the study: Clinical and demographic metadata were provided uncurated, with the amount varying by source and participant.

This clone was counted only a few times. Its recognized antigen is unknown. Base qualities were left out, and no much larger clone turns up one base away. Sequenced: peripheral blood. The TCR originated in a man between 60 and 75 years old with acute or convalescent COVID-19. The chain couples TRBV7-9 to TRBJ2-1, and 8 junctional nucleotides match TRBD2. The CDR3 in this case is CASSLKAGDAYEQFF. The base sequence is TGTGCCAGCAGCTTAAAAGCGGGAGATGCGTATGAGCAGTTCTTC.